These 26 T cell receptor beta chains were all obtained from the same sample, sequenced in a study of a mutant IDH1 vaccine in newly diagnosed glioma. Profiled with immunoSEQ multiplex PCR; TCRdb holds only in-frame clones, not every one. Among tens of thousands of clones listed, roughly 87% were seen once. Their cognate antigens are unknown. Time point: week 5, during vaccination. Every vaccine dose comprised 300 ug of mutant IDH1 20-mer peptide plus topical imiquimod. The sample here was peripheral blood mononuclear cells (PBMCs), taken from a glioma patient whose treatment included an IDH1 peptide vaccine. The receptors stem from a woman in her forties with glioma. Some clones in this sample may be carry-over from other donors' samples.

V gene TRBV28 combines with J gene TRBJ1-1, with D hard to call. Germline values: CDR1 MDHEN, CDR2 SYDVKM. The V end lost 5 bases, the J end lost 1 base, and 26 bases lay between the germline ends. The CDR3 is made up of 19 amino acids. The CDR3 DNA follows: TGTGCCAGCAGTATTTTCTCTTCGAGTTTTGGAGACTCGAACACTGAAGCTTTCTTT. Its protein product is CASSIFSSSFGDSNTEAFF. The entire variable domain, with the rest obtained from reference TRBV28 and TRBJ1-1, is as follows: DVKVTQSSRYLVKRTGEKVFLECVQDMDHENMFWYRQDPGLGLRLIYFSYDVKMKEKGDIPEGYSVSREKKERFSLILESASTNQTSMYLCASSIFSSSFGDSNTEAFFGQGTRLTVV.

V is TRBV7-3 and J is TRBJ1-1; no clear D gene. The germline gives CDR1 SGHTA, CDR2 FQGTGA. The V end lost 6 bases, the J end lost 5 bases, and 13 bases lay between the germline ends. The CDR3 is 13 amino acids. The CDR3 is CASSLLGGTEAFF. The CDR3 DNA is TGTGCCAGCAGTCTCCTGGGAGGAACTGAAGCTTTCTTT.

CDR3 loop: CASSSGQGNQPQHF. The CDR3 DNA is TGTGCCAGCAGCTCAGGACAGGGGAATCAGCCCCAGCATTTT. V and J are TRBV7-9 and TRBJ1-5; 9 bases are a match to TRBD1. Germline V gives CDR1 SEHNR, CDR2 FQNEAQ (reference sequence). The V and J ends lost 4 bases and 4 bases, in that order; junction bases with no gene match: 2. The CDR3 sequence is 14 residues long.

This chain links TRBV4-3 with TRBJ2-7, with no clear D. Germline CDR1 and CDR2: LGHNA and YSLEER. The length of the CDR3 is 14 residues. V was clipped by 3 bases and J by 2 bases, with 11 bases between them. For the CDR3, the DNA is TGCGCCAGCAGCCAGGTGCTAGGGACCTACGAGCAGTACTTC. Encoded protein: CASSQVLGTYEQYF.

In nucleotides, the CDR3 is TGTGCCAGCAGCCAAAAACAGACGACTGAAGCTTTCTTT. Translated: CASSQKQTTEAFF. This sequence joins TRBV11-2 and TRBJ1-1; D remains ambiguous. Germline V CDR1 and CDR2: SGHAT, FQNNGV. With 5 bases removed from V and 5 bases from J, the gap between germline ends came to 12 bases. The CDR3 sequence is 13 residues long.

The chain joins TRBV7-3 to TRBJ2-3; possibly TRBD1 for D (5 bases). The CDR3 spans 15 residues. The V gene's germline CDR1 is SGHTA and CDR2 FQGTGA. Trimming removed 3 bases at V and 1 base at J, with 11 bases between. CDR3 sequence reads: CASSLGRWGTDTQYF. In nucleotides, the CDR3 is TGTGCCAGCAGCTTGGGGCGGTGGGGCACAGATACGCAGTATTTT.

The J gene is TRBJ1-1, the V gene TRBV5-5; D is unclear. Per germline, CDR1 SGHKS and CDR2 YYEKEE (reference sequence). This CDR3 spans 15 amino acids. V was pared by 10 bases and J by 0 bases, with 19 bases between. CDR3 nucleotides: TGTGCCGGTTCGCTCGAATTCCAGCTGAACACTGAAGCTTTCTTT. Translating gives CAGSLEFQLNTEAFF.

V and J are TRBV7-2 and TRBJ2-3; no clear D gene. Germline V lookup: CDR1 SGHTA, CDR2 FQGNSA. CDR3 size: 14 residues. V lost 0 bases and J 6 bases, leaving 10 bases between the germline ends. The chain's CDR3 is CASSLAPKPDTQYF. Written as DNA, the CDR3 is TGTGCCAGCAGCTTAGCGCCGAAGCCCGATACGCAGTATTTT.

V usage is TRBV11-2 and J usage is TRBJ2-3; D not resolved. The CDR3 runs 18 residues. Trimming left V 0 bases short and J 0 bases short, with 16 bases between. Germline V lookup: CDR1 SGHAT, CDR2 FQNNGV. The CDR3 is CASSLESVRKPSTDTQYF. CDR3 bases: TGTGCCAGCAGCTTAGAAAGTGTCCGTAAACCTAGCACAGATACGCAGTATTTT.

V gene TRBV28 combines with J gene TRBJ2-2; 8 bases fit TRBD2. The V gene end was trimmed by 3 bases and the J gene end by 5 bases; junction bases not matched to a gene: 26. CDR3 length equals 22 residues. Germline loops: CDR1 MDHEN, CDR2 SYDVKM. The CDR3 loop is CASSLPDSWASGRSGKTGELFF. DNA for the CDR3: TGTGCCAGCAGTTTGCCCGATTCCTGGGCTAGCGGGCGCTCAGGGAAAACCGGGGAGCTGTTTTTT.

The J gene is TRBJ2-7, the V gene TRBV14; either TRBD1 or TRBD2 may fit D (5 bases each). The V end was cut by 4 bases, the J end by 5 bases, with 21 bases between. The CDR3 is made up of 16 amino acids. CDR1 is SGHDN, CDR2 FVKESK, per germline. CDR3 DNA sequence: TGTGCCAGCAGCCCTGGGACCGCTCCCGACCACGACGAGCAGTACTTC. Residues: CASSPGTAPDHDEQYF.

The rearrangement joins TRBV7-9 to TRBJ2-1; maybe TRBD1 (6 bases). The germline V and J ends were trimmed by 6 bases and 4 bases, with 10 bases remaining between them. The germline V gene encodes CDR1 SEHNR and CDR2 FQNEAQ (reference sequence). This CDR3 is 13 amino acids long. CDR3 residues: CASSSDRYNEQFF. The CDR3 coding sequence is TGTGCCAGCAGTTCCGACAGGTACAATGAGCAGTTCTTC.

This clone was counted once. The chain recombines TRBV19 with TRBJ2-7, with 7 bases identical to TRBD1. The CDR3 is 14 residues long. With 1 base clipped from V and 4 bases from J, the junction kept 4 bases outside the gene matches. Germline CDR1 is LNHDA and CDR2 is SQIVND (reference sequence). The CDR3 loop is CASSIGLRGYEQYF. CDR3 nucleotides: TGTGCCAGTAGTATAGGTCTCAGGGGGTACGAGCAGTACTTC.

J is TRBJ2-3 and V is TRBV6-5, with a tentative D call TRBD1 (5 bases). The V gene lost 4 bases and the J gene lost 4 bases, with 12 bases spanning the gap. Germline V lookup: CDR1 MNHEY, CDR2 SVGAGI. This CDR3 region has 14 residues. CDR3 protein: CASSWGRVADTQYF. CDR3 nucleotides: TGTGCCAGCAGTTGGGGCAGGGTGGCAGATACGCAGTATTTT.

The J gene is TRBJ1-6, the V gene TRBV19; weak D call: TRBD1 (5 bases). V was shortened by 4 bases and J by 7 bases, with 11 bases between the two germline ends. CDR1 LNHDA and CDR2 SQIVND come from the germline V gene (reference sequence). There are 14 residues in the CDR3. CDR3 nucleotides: TGTGCCAGTAGTAGGTCCAGGGCAAATTCACCCCTCCACTTT. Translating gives CASSRSRANSPLHF.

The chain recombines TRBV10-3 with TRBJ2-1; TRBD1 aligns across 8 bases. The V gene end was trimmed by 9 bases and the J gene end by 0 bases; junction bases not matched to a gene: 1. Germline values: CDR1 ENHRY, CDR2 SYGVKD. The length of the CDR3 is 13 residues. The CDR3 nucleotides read TGTGCCATTACAGGGGGCTCCTACAATGAGCAGTTCTTC. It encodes CAITGGSYNEQFF.

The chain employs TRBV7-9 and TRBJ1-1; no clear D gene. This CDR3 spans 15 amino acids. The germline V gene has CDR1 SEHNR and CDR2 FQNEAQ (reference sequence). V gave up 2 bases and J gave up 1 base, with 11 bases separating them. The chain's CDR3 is CASSLSEGTNTEAFF. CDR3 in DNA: TGTGCCAGCAGCTTATCTGAGGGAACGAACACTGAAGCTTTCTTT.

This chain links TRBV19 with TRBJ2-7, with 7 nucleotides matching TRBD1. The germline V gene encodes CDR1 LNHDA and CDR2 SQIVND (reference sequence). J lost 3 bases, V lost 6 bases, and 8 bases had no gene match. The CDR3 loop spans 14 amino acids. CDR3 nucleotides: TGTGCCAGTAGGATGACAGGGATGGACTACGAGCAGTACTTC. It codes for CASRMTGMDYEQYF. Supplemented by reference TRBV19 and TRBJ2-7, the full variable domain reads DGGITQSPKYLFRKEGQNVTLSCEQNLNHDAMYWYRQDPGQGLRLIYYSQIVNDFQKGDIAEGYSVSREKKESFPLTVTSAQKNPTAFYLCASRMTGMDYEQYFGPGTRLTVT.

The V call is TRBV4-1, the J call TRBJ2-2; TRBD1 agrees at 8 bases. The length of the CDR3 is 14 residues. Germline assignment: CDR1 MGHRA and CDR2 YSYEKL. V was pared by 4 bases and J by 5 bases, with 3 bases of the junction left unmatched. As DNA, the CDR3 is TGCGCCAGCAGCCTAGGACAGGGTACCGGGGAGCTGTTTTTT. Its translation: CASSLGQGTGELFF.

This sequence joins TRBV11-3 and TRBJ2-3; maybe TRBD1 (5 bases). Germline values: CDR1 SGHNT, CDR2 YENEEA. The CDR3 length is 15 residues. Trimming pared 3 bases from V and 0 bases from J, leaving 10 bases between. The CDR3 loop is CASSFGALSTDTQYF. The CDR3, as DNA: TGTGCCAGCAGCTTTGGGGCTCTAAGCACAGATACGCAGTATTTT.

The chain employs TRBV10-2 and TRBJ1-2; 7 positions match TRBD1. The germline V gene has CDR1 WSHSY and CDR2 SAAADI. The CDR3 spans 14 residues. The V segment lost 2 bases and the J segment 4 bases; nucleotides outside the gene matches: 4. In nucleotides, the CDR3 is TGCGCCAGCAGTGAGGCAGGGGGGGCCTATGGCTACACCTTC. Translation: CASSEAGGAYGYTF.

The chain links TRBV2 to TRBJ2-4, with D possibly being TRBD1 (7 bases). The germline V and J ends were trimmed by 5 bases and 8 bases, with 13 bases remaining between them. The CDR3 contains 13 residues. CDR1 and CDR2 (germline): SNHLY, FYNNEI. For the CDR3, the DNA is TGTGCCAGCAGTCGACAGGGAGGAGACATTCAGTACTTC. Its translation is CASSRQGGDIQYF.

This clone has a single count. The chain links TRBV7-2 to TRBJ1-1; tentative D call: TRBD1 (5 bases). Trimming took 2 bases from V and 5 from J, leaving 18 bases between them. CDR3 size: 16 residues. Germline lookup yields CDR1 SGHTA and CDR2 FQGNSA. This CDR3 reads CASSLRTGPLRTEAFF. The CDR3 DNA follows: TGTGCCAGCAGCTTAAGAACAGGCCCATTGAGGACTGAAGCTTTCTTT.

The CDR3 nucleotides are TGCGCCAGCAGCCAAGATCTGGACAGGATACAGGGGAATGAAAAACTGTTTTTT. This codes for CASSQDLDRIQGNEKLFF. This chain connects TRBV4-3 to TRBJ1-4; 7 bases are shared with TRBD1. In germline, CDR1 is LGHNA, CDR2 YSLEER. With 0 bases clipped from V and 5 bases from J, the junction kept 12 bases outside the gene matches. The CDR3 loop spans 18 amino acids.

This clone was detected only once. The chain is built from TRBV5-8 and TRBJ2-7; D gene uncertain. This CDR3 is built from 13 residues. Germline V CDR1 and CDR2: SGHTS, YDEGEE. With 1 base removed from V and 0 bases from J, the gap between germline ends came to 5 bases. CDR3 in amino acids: CASSLKNSYEQYF. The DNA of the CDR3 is TGTGCCAGCAGCTTGAAGAACTCCTACGAGCAGTACTTC.

This CDR3 reads CASSLGRGVGYGYTF. The CDR3 DNA follows: TGTGCCAGCAGCTTAGGCAGAGGGGTCGGCTATGGCTACACCTTC. The chain recombines TRBV7-9 with TRBJ1-2; D is possibly TRBD1 (5 bases). This CDR3 is built from 15 residues. Trimming cost V 1 base and J 4 bases, with 13 bases left between them. Germline V CDR1 and CDR2: SEHNR, FQNEAQ (reference sequence).